This entry lists 12 T cell receptor beta chains sequenced from one sample in a study of graft-versus-host responses after intestinal transplantation. Repertoires were generated with immunoSEQ multiplex PCR, while TCRdb's copy carries only in-frame clones and drops some. The sample has approximately 78,000 clones, more than 75% seen once. Their target antigens are unknown. Sequencing used unstimulated CD8+ T cells sorted from spleen or lymph node cells, obtained before transplant. The receptors were sampled from a human donor who was the organ donor for an intestinal transplant.

The chain recombines TRBV18 with TRBJ1-4, with 7 bases that match TRBD1. V shed 0 bases and J 4 bases; nucleotides not matched to a gene: 2. From germline, CDR1 is KGHSH and CDR2 LQKENI. The CDR3 runs to 15 residues. DNA of the CDR3: TGTGCCAGCTCACCACCTGACAGGGTTAATGAAAAACTGTTTTTT. This sequence encodes CASSPPDRVNEKLFF.

The CDR3 sequence is CASSQRDGSYGYTF. CDR3 nucleotides: TGCGCCAGCAGCCAAAGGGACGGATCCTATGGCTACACCTTC. This chain joins TRBV4-1 and TRBJ1-2, with D tentatively TRBD1 (5 bases). Per germline, CDR1 MGHRA and CDR2 YSYEKL. This CDR3 is built from 14 residues. V was clipped by 2 bases and J by 4 bases, with 11 bases between them.

This chain connects TRBV15 to TRBJ2-2, with D perhaps TRBD2 (7 bases). The CDR3 runs to 14 residues. Germline assignment: CDR1 LNHNV and CDR2 YYDKDF (reference sequence). V dropped 8 bases and J dropped 3 bases, with 13 bases sitting between them. The CDR3 DNA reads TGTGCCACCCAAGGGGGGGGTGACACCGGGGAGCTGTTTTTT. It specifies CATQGGGDTGELFF.

V usage is TRBV27 and J usage is TRBJ1-1; D is perhaps TRBD1 (5 bases). Germline CDR1 reads MNHEY; CDR2 reads SMNVEV (reference sequence). Trimming cost V 6 bases and J 0 bases, with 11 bases left between them. The CDR3 is made up of 14 amino acids. The CDR3 loop reads CASRIDSMNTEAFF. CDR3 coding DNA: TGTGCCAGCAGAATCGACAGTATGAACACTGAAGCTTTCTTT.

The chain recombines TRBV29-1 with TRBJ1-2; D might be TRBD1 (5 bases). CDR3 size: 13 residues. Germline CDR1 reads SQVTM; CDR2 reads ANQGSEA. V was cut by 0 bases and J by 4 bases, with 9 bases left in between. CDR3 in DNA: TGCAGCGTTGAAGAAGGGACCTCCTATGGCTACACCTTC. It is translated as CSVEEGTSYGYTF.

The chain has TRBV28 and TRBJ1-6, with D unclear. Germline-derived CDR1 and CDR2 are MDHEN and SYDVKM. The V and J ends lost 6 bases and 1 base respectively, with 10 bases between them. This CDR3 has 15 residues. As DNA, the CDR3 is TGTGCCAGCAGCCCCGGAATTTCCTATAATTCACCCCTCCACTTT. Protein sequence: CASSPGISYNSPLHF.

CDR3 loop: CASSLLTGDYEQYF. CDR3 DNA: TGTGCCAGCAGCTTACTAACTGGGGACTACGAGCAGTACTTC. This chain links TRBV7-3 with TRBJ2-7, with D hard to call. The CDR3 has 14 amino acids. In germline, CDR1 is SGHTA, CDR2 FQGTGA. Trimming cost V 2 bases and J 3 bases, with 11 bases left between them. The entire variable domain, with the rest obtained from reference TRBV7-3 and TRBJ2-7, is as follows: GAGVSQTPSNKVTEKGKYVELRCDPISGHTALYWYRQSLGQGPEFLIYFQGTGAADDSGLPNDRFFAVRPEGSVSTLKIQRTERGDSAVYLCASSLLTGDYEQYFGPGTRLTVT.

This clone was counted once. V gene TRBV10-3 combines with J gene TRBJ2-3; D is uncertain. The V end was cut by 4 bases, the J end by 5 bases, with 7 bases between. This CDR3 region has 12 residues. In germline, CDR1 is ENHRY, CDR2 SYGVKD. The DNA of the CDR3 is TGTGCCATCAGTGGCAGTCTAGATACGCAGTATTTT. Protein product: CAISGSLDTQYF.

This clone was recorded once. J is TRBJ1-6 and V is TRBV14; no clear D. The V end was cut by 4 bases, the J end by 5 bases, with 9 bases between. The CDR3 has 14 residues. Germline-derived CDR1 and CDR2 are SGHDN and FVKESK. CDR3 in amino acids: CASSPTENNSPLHF. The CDR3 DNA reads as TGTGCCAGCAGCCCGACGGAAAATAATTCACCCCTCCACTTT.

V and J are TRBV6-1 and TRBJ2-3, with 8 bases matching TRBD2. Germline V gene data show CDR1 as MNHNS and CDR2 as SASEGT. Trimming took 6 bases from V and 13 from J; bases not matched to a gene: 12. The CDR3 is made up of 13 amino acids. CDR3 bases: TGTGCCAGCAGGCCACTCGTAGCGGGGACGGAGTATTTT. It encodes CASRPLVAGTEYF.

The chain recombines TRBV4-1 with TRBJ1-2; a weak D match, TRBD1 (5 bases). The CDR3 covers 13 residues. Germline values: CDR1 MGHRA, CDR2 YSYEKL. Deletions cut 4 bases from V and 1 base from J, with 7 bases between. CDR3 sequence: CASSLTDNYGYTF. The CDR3 region has the DNA TGCGCCAGCAGCCTGACAGATAACTATGGCTACACCTTC.

The V call is TRBV4-1, the J call TRBJ2-7; the D is unclear. Germline V gene sequence: CDR1 MGHRA, CDR2 YSYEKL. The V end was cut by 4 bases, the J end by 4 bases, with 17 bases between. CDR3 size: 15 residues. The DNA of the CDR3 is TGCGCCAGCAGCCGAGTACATCGTCTGTGGTACGAGCAGTACTTC. It codes for CASSRVHRLWYEQYF.